The next 14 T cell receptor beta chains were all read from a single sample in a study of blood T cell repertoires in COVID-19. Profiling relied on immunoSEQ multiplex PCR, and the TCRdb table lists in-frame clones only, not all of them. The sample has fewer than 400,000 clones, more than 75% seen once. Sequenced: peripheral blood. The source is a human donor in a cohort sampled during active COVID-19.

This clone was counted a single time. This chain connects TRBV2 to TRBJ2-7, with 12 bases that match TRBD2. The V and J ends lost 6 bases and 0 bases, in that order; junction bases with no gene match: 3. This CDR3 region has 15 residues. Germline CDR1 SNHLY, CDR2 FYNNEI. Here the CDR3 reads CASSGLAGPSYEQYF. The CDR3 DNA reads as TGTGCCAGCAGCGGACTAGCGGGGCCCTCCTACGAGCAGTACTTC.

The rearrangement joins TRBV24-1 to TRBJ2-2, with 7 positions matching TRBD2. The CDR3 is 16 amino acids. Germline V gene sequence: CDR1 KGHDR, CDR2 SFDVKD. V lost 5 bases and J lost 3; bases outside the gene matches: 8. CDR3 coding DNA: TGTGCCACCAGTGCTTTCAGCGGGACGGACACCGGGGAGCTGTTTTTT. This encodes CATSAFSGTDTGELFF.

This chain links TRBV6-5 with TRBJ2-7; a possible D gene is TRBD2 (5 bases). Germline V gene sequence: CDR1 MNHEY, CDR2 SVGAGI. Trimming took off 6 bases at V and 7 bases at J, with 22 bases between the two ends. This CDR3 is 15 amino acids long. CDR3 DNA sequence: TGTGCCAGCAGCGTACCGGGATCTTACTACGGGGAGCAGTACTTC. Its protein product is CASSVPGSYYGEQYF.

The V and J genes are TRBV11-2 and TRBJ1-6; TRBD1 aligns across 9 bases. This CDR3 is built from 19 residues. Losses at the gene ends were 3 bases for V and 6 bases for J; bases not matched to a gene: 15. Per the germline V gene, CDR1 is SGHAT and CDR2 is FQNNGV. Here the CDR3 reads CASSFGTGSRGGSNSPLHF. The CDR3 DNA is TGTGCCAGCAGCTTCGGGACAGGGTCACGAGGGGGTAGTAATTCACCCCTCCACTTT.

The chain uses TRBV6-5 and TRBJ1-6; 8 positions agree with TRBD1. CDR1 and CDR2 (germline): MNHEY, SVGAGI. The CDR3 is 16 amino acids. V lost 0 bases, J lost 5 bases, and 3 bases stayed unmatched. The CDR3, as DNA: TGTGCCAGCAGTTACTCAAGGACAGGGCATAATTCACCCCTCCACTTT. Translation: CASSYSRTGHNSPLHF.

This clone was counted only a few times. This chain uses TRBV28 with TRBJ2-3, with D maybe TRBD2 (6 bases). This CDR3 is built from 14 residues. The germline CDR1 and CDR2 sequences are MDHEN and SYDVKM. Trimming stripped 7 bases from V and 6 bases from J, with 17 bases between. CDR3 protein: CASTPGSGGDTQYF. CDR3 bases: TGTGCCAGCACCCCCGGTTCTGGGGGGGATACGCAGTATTTT.

In this sample, this clone turned up once. DNA of the CDR3: TGTGCCAGCAGCACGGGACAGGGTTGGGACGAGCAGTACTTC. Its translation is CASSTGQGWDEQYF. This chain uses TRBV5-5 with TRBJ2-7; 9 bases fit TRBD1. CDR1 and CDR2 from the germline V gene are SGHKS and YYEKEE (reference sequence). J gave up 5 bases and V 4 bases, and 7 bases lay outside the gene matches. The CDR3 consists of 14 residues.

In this sample, this clone turned up a few times. The same CDR3 arises from other DNA sequences in this sample as well. V usage is TRBV6-5 and J usage is TRBJ1-6; no firm D call. V gave up 4 bases and J gave up 10 bases, with 8 bases separating them. In germline, CDR1 is MNHEY, CDR2 SVGAGI. CDR3 length equals 12 residues. CDR3 region: CASSSPGSPLHF. CDR3 bases: TGTGCCAGCAGTTCCCCGGGGTCACCCCTCCACTTT.

The chain joins TRBV7-2 to TRBJ2-7; tentatively, D is TRBD1 (6 bases). V lost 1 base and J 6 bases, leaving 16 bases between the germline ends. The CDR3 spans 15 residues. The germline V gene has CDR1 SGHTA and CDR2 FQGNSA. CDR3 residues: CASSLGLGGGSEQYF. CDR3 DNA: TGTGCCAGCAGCTTAGGCCTAGGGGGTGGCTCCGAGCAGTACTTC.

This clone came up a few times. J is TRBJ1-1 and V is TRBV3-1 (or the pseudogene TRBV3-2); tentatively, D is TRBD1 (6 bases). Germline loops: CDR1 LGHDT, CDR2 YNNKEL (reference sequence). CDR3 length equals 16 residues. Trimming took 0 bases from V and 5 from J, leaving 16 bases between them. The CDR3 sequence is CASSQDQGGGGTEAFF. DNA for the CDR3: TGTGCCAGCAGCCAAGACCAAGGGGGGGGAGGAACTGAAGCTTTCTTT.

The chain combines TRBV27 with TRBJ2-1; TRBD1 matches 8 bases. The germline gives CDR1 MNHEY, CDR2 SMNVEV (reference sequence). After removal of 2 bases from V and 9 bases from J, the junction contained 6 bases not matched to a gene. The CDR3 runs to 14 residues. For the CDR3, the DNA is TGTGCCAGCAGTTTAGGGCAGGGGGCGAGTGAGCAGTTCTTC. Encoded protein: CASSLGQGASEQFF.

The chain is built from TRBV7-2 and TRBJ2-7; TRBD1 is a possible D gene (5 bases). This CDR3 comprises 14 residues. Trimming removed 6 bases from V and 3 bases from J, with 15 bases in between. CDR1 and CDR2 from the germline V gene are SGHTA and FQGNSA. The CDR3 protein is CASSRGTGYYEQYF. CDR3 bases: TGTGCCAGCAGTCGAGGTACAGGCTACTACGAGCAGTACTTC.

The chain has TRBV7-2 and TRBJ1-5; tentative D call: TRBD1 (5 bases). This CDR3 region has 14 residues. Germline CDR1 SGHTA, CDR2 FQGNSA. V was clipped by 5 bases and J by 5 bases, with 13 bases between them. CDR3 nucleotides: TGTGCCAGCAGCCCAGGGATTCGGGATCAGCCCCAGCATTTT. Its protein is CASSPGIRDQPQHF. Using reference TRBV7-2 and TRBJ1-5 for the parts outside the CDR3, the full variable domain is GAGVSQSPSNKVTEKGKDVELRCDPISGHTALYWYRQSLGQGLEFLIYFQGNSAPDKSGLPSDRFSAERTGGSVSTLTIQRTQQEDSAVYLCASSPGIRDQPQHFGDGTRLSIL.

The chain links TRBV3-1 (or the pseudogene TRBV3-2) to TRBJ2-5; D might be TRBD2 (6 bases). The length of the CDR3 is 14 residues. V was trimmed by 3 bases and J by 4 bases, leaving 12 bases between them. The germline gives CDR1 LGHDT, CDR2 YNNKEL (reference sequence). DNA for the CDR3: TGTGCCAGCAGCCACCGAGCGGGCCGAGAGACCCAGTACTTC. It is translated as CASSHRAGRETQYF.